The 10 T cell receptor beta chains listed next were all sequenced from one sample in a study of identical twins. TCRdb ran MiXCR on the 5' RACE reads and lists one entry per CDR3 protein. The profile shows some 690,000 distinct CDR3 sequences, 21% of them singletons. The sample was also linked to a second study, of T cells expressing NK-cell markers.

The specimen was PBMCs. Every receptor here comes from a woman aged 18-30 years in good health.

In this sample, this clonotype turned up a few times. The V gene is TRBV5-1, the J gene TRBJ1-6; D call uncertain. V was trimmed by 0 bases and J by 11 bases, leaving 12 bases between them. The CDR3 consists of 14 residues. The germline V gene has CDR1 SGHRS and CDR2 YFSETQ. The CDR3 protein is CASSLGQSSTPLHF. DNA of the CDR3: TGCGCCAGCAGCTTGGGGCAGTCTTCGACACCCCTCCACTTT.

This chain connects TRBV20-1 to TRBJ2-1; D ambiguous. V lost 0 bases, J lost 6 bases, and 15 bases lay in between. CDR1 and CDR2 (germline): DFQATT, SNEGSKA (reference sequence). This CDR3 contains 15 residues. Here the CDR3 reads CSARDRASSPNEQFF. CDR3 in DNA: TGCAGTGCTAGAGATAGGGCTAGTAGCCCCAATGAGCAGTTCTTC.

This clonotype was seen more than once but under ten times. The J gene is TRBJ1-2, the V gene TRBV29-1; no clear D gene. The CDR3 consists of 11 residues. V lost 4 bases, J lost 6 bases, and 9 bases lay in between. Per the germline V gene, CDR1 is SQVTM and CDR2 is ANQGSEA. CDR3 sequence reads: CSVARADGYTF. The CDR3 bases are TGCAGCGTTGCCCGCGCCGATGGCTACACCTTC.

The chain carries TRBV9 and TRBJ2-1, with 10 nucleotides matching TRBD2. V shed 0 bases, J shed 6 bases, and the junction held 15 bases outside the gene matches. The CDR3 covers 19 residues. Germline assignment: CDR1 SGDLS and CDR2 YYNGEE. The CDR3 sequence is CASSVATWTGLAGVNEQFF. As DNA, the CDR3 is TGTGCCAGCAGCGTAGCTACCTGGACTGGGCTAGCGGGAGTCAATGAGCAGTTCTTC.

This clonotype occurred once. The CDR3 sequence: CASSPSGRDRGEQYF. The CDR3 DNA reads as TGTGCCAGCAGTCCCTCGGGGCGGGATCGGGGGGAGCAGTACTTC. The gene calls are TRBV6-5 and TRBJ2-7; D may be TRBD2 (6 bases). CDR3 length: 15 residues. V was cut by 5 bases and J by 7 bases, with 21 bases left in between. Germline lookup yields CDR1 MNHEY and CDR2 SVGAGI.

There are a few counts of this clonotype. This chain links TRBV7-9 with TRBJ2-7; D might be TRBD2 (7 bases). The CDR3 length is 17 residues. Germline V gene lookup returns CDR1 SEHNR and CDR2 FQNEAQ (reference sequence). The V gene lost 5 bases and the J gene lost 1 base, with 21 bases spanning the gap. Written as DNA, the CDR3 is TGTGCCAGCAGCATCCCCTCGGAGGGGAGGGGGTCCTACGAGCAGTACTTC. It encodes CASSIPSEGRGSYEQYF.

This clonotype was recorded a few times. The chain combines TRBV15 with TRBJ2-3, with 7 nucleotides matching TRBD1. J lost 6 bases, V lost 10 bases, and 7 bases had no gene match. Germline CDR1 reads LNHNV; CDR2 reads YYDKDF (reference sequence). CDR3 size: 12 residues. The CDR3 loop is CAIKDRADTQYF. In DNA, the CDR3 is TGTGCCATTAAAGACAGGGCCGATACGCAGTATTTT. Full variable domain (outside the CDR3, taken from reference TRBV15 and TRBJ2-3): DAMVIQNPRYQVTQFGKPVTLSCSQTLNHNVMYWYQQKSSQAPKLLFHYYDKDFNNEADTPDNFQSRRPNTSFCFLDIRSPGLGDTAMYLCAIKDRADTQYFGPGTRLTVL.

The rearrangement links TRBV5-1 to TRBJ2-7, with D uncertain. V was clipped by 0 bases and J by 2 bases, with 9 bases between them. The CDR3 extends over 14 amino acids. Per the germline V gene, CDR1 is SGHRS and CDR2 is YFSETQ. CDR3 protein: CASSLANAAYEQYF. In nucleotides, the CDR3 is TGCGCCAGCAGCTTGGCCAACGCCGCCTACGAGCAGTACTTC.

This chain links TRBV7-9 with TRBJ2-5, with 10 bases identical to TRBD1. V was clipped by 5 bases and J by 3 bases; unmatched bases: 3. The CDR3 is 14 amino acids. Germline CDR1 is SEHNR and CDR2 is FQNEAQ (reference sequence). Here the CDR3 reads CASSRQGAEETQYF. CDR3 DNA: TGTGCCAGCAGCCGACAGGGGGCCGAAGAGACCCAGTACTTC.

This clonotype was seen a single time. The chain joins TRBV30 to TRBJ2-1; possibly TRBD2 for D (6 bases). The germline CDR1 and CDR2 sequences are GTSNPN and SVGIG (reference sequence). The CDR3 loop spans 13 amino acids. V lost 0 bases to trimming and J lost 7 bases, with 10 bases between them. The CDR3 loop reads CAWSVSGFNEQFF. CDR3 bases: TGTGCCTGGAGTGTAAGCGGGTTTAATGAGCAGTTCTTC. Based on the CDR3 plus reference TRBV30 and TRBJ2-1, the full variable domain is SQTIHQWPATLVQPVGSPLSLECTVEGTSNPNLYWYRQAAGRGLQLLFYSVGIGQISSEVPQNLSASRPQDRQFILSSKKLLLSDSGFYLCAWSVSGFNEQFFGPGTRLTVL.